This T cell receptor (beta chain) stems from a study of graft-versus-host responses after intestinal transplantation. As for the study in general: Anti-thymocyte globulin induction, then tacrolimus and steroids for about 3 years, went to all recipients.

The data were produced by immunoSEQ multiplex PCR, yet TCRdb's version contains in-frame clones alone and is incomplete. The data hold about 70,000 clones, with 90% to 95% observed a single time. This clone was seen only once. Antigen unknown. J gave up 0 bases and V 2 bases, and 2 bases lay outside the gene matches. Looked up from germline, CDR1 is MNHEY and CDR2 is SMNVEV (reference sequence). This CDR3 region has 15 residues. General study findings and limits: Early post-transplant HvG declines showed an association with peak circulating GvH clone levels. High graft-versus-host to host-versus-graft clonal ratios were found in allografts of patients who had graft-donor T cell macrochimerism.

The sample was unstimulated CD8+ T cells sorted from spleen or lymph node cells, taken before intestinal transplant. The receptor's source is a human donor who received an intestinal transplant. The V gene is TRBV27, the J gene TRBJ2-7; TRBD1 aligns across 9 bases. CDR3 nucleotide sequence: TGTGCCAGCAGTTTAGGGACAGGGAGCTCCTACGAGCAGTACTTC. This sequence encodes CASSLGTGSSYEQYF.